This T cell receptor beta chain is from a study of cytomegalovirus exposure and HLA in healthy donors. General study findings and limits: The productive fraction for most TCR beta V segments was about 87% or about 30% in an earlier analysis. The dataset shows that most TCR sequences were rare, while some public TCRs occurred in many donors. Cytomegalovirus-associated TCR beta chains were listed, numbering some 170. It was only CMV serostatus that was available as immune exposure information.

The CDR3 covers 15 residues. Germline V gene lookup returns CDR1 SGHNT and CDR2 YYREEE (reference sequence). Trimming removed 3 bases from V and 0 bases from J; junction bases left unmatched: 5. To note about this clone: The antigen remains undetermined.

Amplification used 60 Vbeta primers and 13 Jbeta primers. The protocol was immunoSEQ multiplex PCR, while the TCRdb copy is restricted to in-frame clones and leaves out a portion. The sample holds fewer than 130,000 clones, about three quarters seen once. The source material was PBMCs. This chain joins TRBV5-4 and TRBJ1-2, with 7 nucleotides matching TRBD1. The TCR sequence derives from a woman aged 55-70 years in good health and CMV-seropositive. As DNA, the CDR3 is TGTGCCAGCAGCTCCGGGACAGAAGCTAACTATGGCTACACCTTC. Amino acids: CASSSGTEANYGYTF. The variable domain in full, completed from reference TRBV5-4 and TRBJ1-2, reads ETGVTQSPTHLIKTRGQQVTLRCSSQSGHNTVSWYQQALGQGPQFIFQYYREEENGRGNFPPRFSGLQFPNYSSELNVNALELDDSALYLCASSSGTEANYGYTFGSGTRLTVV.